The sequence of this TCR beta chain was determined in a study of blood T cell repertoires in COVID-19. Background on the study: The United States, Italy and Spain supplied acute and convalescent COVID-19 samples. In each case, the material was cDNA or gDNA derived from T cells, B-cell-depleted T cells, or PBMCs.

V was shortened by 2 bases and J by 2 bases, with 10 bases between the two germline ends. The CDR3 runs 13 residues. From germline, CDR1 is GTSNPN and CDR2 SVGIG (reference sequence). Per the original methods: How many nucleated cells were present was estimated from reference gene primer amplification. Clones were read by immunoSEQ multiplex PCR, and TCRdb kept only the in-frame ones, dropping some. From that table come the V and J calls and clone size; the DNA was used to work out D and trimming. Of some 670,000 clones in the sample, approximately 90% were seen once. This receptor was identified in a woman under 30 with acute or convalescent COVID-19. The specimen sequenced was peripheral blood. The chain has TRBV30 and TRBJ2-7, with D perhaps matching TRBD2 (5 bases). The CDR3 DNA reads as TGTGCCTGGAGTTCCGGAGGAACCTACGAGCAGTACTTC. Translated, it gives CAWSSGGTYEQYF. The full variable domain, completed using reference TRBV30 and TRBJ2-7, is SQTIHQWPATLVQPVGSPLSLECTVEGTSNPNLYWYRQAAGRGLQLLFYSVGIGQISSEVPQNLSASRPQDRQFILSSKKLLLSDSGFYLCAWSSGGTYEQYFGPGTRLTVT.